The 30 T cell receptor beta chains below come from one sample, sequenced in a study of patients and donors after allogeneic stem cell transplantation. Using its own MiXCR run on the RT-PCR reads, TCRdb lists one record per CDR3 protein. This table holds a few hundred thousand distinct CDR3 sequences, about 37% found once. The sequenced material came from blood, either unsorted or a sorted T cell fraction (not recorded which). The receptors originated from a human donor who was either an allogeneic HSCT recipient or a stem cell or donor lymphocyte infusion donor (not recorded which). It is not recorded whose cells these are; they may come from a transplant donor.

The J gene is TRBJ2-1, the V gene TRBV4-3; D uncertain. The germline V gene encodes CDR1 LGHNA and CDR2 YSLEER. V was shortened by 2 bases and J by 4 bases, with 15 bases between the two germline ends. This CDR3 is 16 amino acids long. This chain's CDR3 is CASSQSRVTRYNEQFF. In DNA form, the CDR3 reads TGCGCCAGCAGCCAATCTAGGGTAACGCGTTACAATGAGCAGTTCTTC.

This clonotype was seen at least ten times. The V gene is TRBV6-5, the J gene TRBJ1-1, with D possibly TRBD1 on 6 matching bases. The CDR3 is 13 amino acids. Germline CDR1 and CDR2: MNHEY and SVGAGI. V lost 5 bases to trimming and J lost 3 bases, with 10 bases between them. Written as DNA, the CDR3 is TGTGCCAGCAGTCGCAACAGGGACACTGAAGCTTTCTTT. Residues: CASSRNRDTEAFF.

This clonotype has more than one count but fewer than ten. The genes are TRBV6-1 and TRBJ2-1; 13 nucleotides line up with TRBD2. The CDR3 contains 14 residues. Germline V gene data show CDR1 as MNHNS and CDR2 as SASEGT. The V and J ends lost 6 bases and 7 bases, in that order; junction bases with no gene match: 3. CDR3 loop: CASRGLAGFNEQFF. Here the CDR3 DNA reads TGTGCCAGCAGGGGACTAGCGGGGTTTAATGAGCAGTTCTTC.

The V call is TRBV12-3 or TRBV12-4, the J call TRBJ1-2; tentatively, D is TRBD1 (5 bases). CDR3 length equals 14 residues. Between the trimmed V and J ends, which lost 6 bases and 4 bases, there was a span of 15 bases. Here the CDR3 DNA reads TGTGCCAGCAGCCCTCGCGGGGCTAGCTATGGCTACACCTTC. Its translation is CASSPRGASYGYTF.

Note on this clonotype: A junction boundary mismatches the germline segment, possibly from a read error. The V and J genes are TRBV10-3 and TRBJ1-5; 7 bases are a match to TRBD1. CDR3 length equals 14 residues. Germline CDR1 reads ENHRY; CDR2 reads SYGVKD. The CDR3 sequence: CTISADRVGQPQHF. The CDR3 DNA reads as TGTACCATCAGTGCCGACAGGGTCGGTCAGCCCCAGCATTTT.

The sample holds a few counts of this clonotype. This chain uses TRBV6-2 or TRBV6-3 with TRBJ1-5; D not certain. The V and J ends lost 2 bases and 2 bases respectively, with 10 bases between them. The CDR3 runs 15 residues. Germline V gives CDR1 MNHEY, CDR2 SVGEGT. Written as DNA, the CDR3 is TGTGCCAGCAGTTACCGGACGAGGGGCAATCAGCCCCAGCATTTT. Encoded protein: CASSYRTRGNQPQHF.

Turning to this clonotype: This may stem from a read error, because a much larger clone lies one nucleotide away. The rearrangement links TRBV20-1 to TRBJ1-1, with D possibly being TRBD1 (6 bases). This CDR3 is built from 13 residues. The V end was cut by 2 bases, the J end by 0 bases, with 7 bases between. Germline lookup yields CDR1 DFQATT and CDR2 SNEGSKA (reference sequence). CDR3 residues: CSARTGMNTEAFF. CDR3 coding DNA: TGCAGTGCTAGAACAGGGATGAACACTGAAGCTTTCTTT.

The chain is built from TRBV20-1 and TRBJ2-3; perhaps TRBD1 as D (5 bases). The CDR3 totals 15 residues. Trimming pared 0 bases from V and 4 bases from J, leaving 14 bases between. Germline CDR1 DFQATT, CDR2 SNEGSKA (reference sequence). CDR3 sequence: CSARDLKGPADTQYF. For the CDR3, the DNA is TGCAGTGCTAGAGATCTCAAGGGGCCGGCAGATACGCAGTATTTT.

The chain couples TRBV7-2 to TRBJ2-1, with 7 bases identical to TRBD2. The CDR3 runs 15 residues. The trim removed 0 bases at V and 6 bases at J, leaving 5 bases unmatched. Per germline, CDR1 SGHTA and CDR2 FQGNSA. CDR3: CASSLAFGGSNEQFF. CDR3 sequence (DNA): TGTGCCAGCAGCTTAGCTTTCGGGGGGAGCAATGAGCAGTTCTTC.

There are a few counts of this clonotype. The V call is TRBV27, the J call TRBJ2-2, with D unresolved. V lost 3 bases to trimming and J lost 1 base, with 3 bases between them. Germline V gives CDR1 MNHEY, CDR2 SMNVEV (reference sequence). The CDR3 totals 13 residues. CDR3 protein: CASSFKNTGELFF. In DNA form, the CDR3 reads TGTGCCAGCAGTTTCAAGAACACCGGGGAGCTGTTTTTT.

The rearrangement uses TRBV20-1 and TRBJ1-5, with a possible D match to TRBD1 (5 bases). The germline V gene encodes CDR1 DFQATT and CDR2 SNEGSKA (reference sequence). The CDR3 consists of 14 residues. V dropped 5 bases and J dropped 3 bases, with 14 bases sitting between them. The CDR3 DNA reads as TGCAGTGCTTCCGGGGGTGGGCCCAATCAGCCCCAGCATTTT. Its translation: CSASGGGPNQPQHF.

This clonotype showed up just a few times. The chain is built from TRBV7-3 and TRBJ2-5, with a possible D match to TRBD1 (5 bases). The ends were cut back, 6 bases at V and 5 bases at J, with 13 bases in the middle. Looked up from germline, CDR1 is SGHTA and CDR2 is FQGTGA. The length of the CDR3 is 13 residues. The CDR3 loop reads CASRSLGVETQYF. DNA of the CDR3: TGTGCCAGCAGGTCCCTAGGGGTCGAGACCCAGTACTTC.

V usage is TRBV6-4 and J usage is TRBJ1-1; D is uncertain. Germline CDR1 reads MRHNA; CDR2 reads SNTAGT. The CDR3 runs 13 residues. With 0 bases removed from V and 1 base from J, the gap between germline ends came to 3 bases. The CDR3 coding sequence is TGTGCCAGCAGTGACTCCGGGAACACTGAAGCTTTCTTT. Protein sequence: CASSDSGNTEAFF.

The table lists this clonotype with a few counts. CDR3: CSASVQATNEKLFF. The CDR3, as DNA: TGCAGTGCTAGCGTACAAGCAACTAATGAAAAACTGTTTTTT. The chain carries TRBV20-1 and TRBJ1-4; D is unresolved. Trimming stripped 3 bases from V and 0 bases from J, with 8 bases between. Germline values: CDR1 DFQATT, CDR2 SNEGSKA (reference sequence). The CDR3 loop spans 14 amino acids.

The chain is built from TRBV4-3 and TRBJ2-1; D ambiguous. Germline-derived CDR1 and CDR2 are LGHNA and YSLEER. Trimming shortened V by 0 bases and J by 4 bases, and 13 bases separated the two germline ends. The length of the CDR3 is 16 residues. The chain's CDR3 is CASSQDLNSRYNEQFF. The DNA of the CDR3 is TGCGCCAGCAGCCAAGATTTGAACAGTCGGTACAATGAGCAGTTCTTC.

In nucleotides, the CDR3 is TGTGCCAGCAGCTCCCCCTCCGGAGACAGGGTAGAGACCCAGTACTTC. This codes for CASSSPSGDRVETQYF. The chain recombines TRBV5-6 with TRBJ2-5; 7 bases match TRBD1. The trim removed 3 bases at V and 4 bases at J, leaving 12 bases unmatched. The CDR3 length is 16 residues. CDR1 and CDR2 (germline): SGHDT, YYEEEE.

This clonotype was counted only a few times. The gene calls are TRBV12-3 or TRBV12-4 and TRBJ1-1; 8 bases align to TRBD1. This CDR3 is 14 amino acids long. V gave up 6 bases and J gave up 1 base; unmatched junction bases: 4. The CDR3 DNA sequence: TGTGCCAGCAGCGCCCAGGGGGCGAACACTGAAGCTTTCTTT. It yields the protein CASSAQGANTEAFF.

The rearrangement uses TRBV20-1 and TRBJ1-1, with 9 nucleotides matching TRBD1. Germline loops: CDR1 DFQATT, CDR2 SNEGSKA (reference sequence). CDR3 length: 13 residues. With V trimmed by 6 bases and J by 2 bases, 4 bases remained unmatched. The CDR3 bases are TGCAGTGCCAGGACAGGGGCTAACACTGAAGCTTTCTTT. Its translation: CSARTGANTEAFF.

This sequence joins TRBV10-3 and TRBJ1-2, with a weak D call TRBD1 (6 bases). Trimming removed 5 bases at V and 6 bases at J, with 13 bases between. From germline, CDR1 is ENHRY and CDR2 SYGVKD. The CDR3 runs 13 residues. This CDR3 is CAISYRVLDGYTF. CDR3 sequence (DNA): TGTGCCATCAGTTACAGGGTTTTGGATGGCTACACCTTC.

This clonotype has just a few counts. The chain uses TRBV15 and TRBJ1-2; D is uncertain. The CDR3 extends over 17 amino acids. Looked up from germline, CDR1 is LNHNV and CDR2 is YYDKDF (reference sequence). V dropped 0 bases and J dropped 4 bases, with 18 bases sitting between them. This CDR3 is CATSRDRAARGGYGYTF. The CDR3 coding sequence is TGTGCCACCAGCAGAGATCGGGCCGCGCGTGGAGGCTATGGCTACACCTTC.

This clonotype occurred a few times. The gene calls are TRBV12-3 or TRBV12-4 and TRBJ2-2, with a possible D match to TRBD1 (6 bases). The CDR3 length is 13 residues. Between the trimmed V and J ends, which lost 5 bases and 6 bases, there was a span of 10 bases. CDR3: CASSLQGAGELFF. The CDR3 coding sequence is TGTGCCAGCAGTCTACAGGGCGCCGGGGAGCTGTTTTTT.

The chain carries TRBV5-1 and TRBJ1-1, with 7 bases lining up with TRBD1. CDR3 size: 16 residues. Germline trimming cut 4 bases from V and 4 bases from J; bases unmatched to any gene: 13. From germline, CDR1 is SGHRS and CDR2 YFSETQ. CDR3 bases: TGCGCCAGCAGCCCGAGGGTTAGGGGGCAAGGCACTGAAGCTTTCTTT. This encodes CASSPRVRGQGTEAFF.

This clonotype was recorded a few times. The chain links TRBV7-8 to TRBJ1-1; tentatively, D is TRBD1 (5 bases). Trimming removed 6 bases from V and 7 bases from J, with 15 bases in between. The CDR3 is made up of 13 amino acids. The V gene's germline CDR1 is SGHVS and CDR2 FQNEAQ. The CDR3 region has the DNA TGTGCCAGCAGTTCCGGGACGGACTTTGAAGCTTTCTTT. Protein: CASSSGTDFEAFF.

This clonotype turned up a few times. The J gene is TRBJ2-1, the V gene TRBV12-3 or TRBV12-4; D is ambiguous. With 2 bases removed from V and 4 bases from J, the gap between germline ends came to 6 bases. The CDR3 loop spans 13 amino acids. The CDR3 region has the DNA TGTGCCAGCAGTTTAAACCAGTACAATGAGCAGTTCTTC. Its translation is CASSLNQYNEQFF.

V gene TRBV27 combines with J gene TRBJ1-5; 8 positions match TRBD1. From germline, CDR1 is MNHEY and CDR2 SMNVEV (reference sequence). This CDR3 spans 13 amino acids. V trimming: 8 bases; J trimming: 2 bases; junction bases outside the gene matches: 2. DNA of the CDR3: TGTGCCAGCCGGGGACAGGGCAATCAGCCCCAGCATTTT. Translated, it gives CASRGQGNQPQHF.

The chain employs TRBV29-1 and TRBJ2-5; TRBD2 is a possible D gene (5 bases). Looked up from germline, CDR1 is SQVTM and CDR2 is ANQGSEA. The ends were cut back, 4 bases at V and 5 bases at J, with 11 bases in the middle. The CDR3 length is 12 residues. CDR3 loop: CSVAGMGETQYF. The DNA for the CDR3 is TGCAGCGTTGCCGGGATGGGGGAGACCCAGTACTTC.

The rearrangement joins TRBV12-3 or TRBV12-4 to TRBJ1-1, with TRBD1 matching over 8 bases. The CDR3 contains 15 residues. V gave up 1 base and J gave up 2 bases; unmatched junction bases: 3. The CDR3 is CASSLVQGANTEAFF. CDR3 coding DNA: TGTGCCAGCAGTTTAGTTCAGGGGGCAAACACTGAAGCTTTCTTT.

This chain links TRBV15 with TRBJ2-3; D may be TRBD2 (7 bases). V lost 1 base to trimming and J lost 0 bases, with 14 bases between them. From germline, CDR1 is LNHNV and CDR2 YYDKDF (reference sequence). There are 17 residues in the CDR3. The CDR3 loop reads CATSRVPRGLSTDTQYF. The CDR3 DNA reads TGTGCCACCAGCAGAGTCCCGCGGGGGCTCAGCACAGATACGCAGTATTTT. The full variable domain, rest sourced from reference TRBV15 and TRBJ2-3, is DAMVIQNPRYQVTQFGKPVTLSCSQTLNHNVMYWYQQKSSQAPKLLFHYYDKDFNNEADTPDNFQSRRPNTSFCFLDIRSPGLGDTAMYLCATSRVPRGLSTDTQYFGPGTRLTVL.

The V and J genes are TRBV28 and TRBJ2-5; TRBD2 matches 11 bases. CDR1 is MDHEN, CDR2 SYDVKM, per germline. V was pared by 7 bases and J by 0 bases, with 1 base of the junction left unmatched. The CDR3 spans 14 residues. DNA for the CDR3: TGTGCCAGCACGGGACTAGCGGACCAAGAGACCCAGTACTTC. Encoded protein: CASTGLADQETQYF.

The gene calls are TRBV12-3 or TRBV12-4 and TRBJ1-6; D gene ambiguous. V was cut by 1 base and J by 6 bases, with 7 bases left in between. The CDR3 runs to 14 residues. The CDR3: CASSLGPSNSPLHF. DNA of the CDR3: TGTGCCAGCAGTTTAGGCCCTTCTAATTCACCCCTCCACTTT.